This T cell receptor (beta chain) was profiled in a study of cytomegalovirus exposure and HLA in healthy donors. PCR involved 60 Vbeta and 13 Jbeta primers. Assay: immunoSEQ multiplex PCR; the TCRdb copy retains only in-frame clones and omits some. The sample data list some 120,000 clones. The CDR3 totals 16 residues. Looked up from germline, CDR1 is SNHLY and CDR2 is FYNNEI. Trimming took 2 bases from V and 2 from J; bases not matched to a gene: 7. The sequence was collected from a man between 18 and 29 years old in good health and CMV-seronegative. The rearrangement joins TRBV2 to TRBJ2-7; 9 bases map to TRBD2. What was sequenced was PBMCs. The CDR3 bases are TGTGCCAGCAGTGAATACCTAGCGGGGCGCCCCTACGAGCAGTACTTC. This codes for CASSEYLAGRPYEQYF.